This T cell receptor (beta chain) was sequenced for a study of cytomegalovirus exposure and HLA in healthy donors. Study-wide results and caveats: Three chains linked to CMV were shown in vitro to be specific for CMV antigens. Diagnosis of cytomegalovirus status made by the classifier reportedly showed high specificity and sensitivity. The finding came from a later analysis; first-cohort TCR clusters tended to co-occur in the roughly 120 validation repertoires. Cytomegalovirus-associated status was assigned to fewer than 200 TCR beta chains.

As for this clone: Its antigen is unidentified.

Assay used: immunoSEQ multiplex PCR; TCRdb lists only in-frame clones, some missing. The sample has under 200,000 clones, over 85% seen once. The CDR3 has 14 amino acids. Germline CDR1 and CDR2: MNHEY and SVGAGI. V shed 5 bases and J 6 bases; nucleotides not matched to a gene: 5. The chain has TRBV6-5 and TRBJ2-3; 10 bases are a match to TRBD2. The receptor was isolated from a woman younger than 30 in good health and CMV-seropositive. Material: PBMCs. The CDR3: CASSISGRADTQYF. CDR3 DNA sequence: TGTGCCAGCAGTATCAGCGGGAGGGCGGATACGCAGTATTTT.